One T cell receptor beta chain is described in this entry. The sample is drawn from a study of STAT5B mutations in CD4+ large granular lymphocyte leukemia. Clones were read by immunoSEQ multiplex PCR, and TCRdb kept only the in-frame ones, dropping some. The repertoire includes 25,000 to 35,000 clones, roughly nine tenths of them detected once, and roughly 0.43% sits in the top ten. Sequenced material: CD4+ T cells from blood buffy coats. The receptor's source is a human donor in good health.

The CDR3 DNA follows: TGCGCCAGCAGCTTAGGGGAGGACACTGAAGCTTTCTTT. This sequence encodes CASSLGEDTEAFF. The chain couples TRBV5-1 to TRBJ1-1; the D gene is possibly TRBD1 (5 bases). The V gene lost 2 bases and the J gene lost 3 bases, with 8 bases spanning the gap. This CDR3 comprises 13 residues. The germline gives CDR1 SGHRS, CDR2 YFSETQ.